Listed here are 9 T cell receptor beta chains from one sample, sequenced in a study of control samples from healthy donors and cancer patients. TCRdb's table, derived via immunoSEQ multiplex PCR, lists solely in-frame clones and lacks some. The table has approximately 90,000 clones, 85% to 95% seen once. Sequenced material: blood. The receptors derive from a woman in her twenties or thirties in good health.

The V call is TRBV2, the J call TRBJ1-2, with 7 bases identical to TRBD1. The V and J ends lost 9 bases and 6 bases, in that order; junction bases with no gene match: 7. Per the germline V gene, CDR1 is SNHLY and CDR2 is FYNNEI. The CDR3 consists of 12 residues. The CDR3 nucleotides are TGTGCCAGGACAGGGAATGTTGATGGCTACACCTTC. Its protein product is CARTGNVDGYTF.

The chain combines TRBV9 with TRBJ1-2; 7 bases agree with TRBD1. V shed 4 bases, J shed 4 bases, and the junction held 10 bases outside the gene matches. Germline V CDR1 and CDR2: SGDLS, YYNGEE. The CDR3 loop spans 15 amino acids. In DNA, the CDR3 is TGTGCCAGCAGCCAACGACAGGGTGGATCCTATGGCTACACCTTC. Its protein is CASSQRQGGSYGYTF.

V and J are TRBV7-2 and TRBJ2-3; 7 nucleotides match TRBD1. CDR3 length: 16 residues. V was pared by 8 bases and J by 3 bases, with 14 bases of the junction left unmatched. Germline V gene sequence: CDR1 SGHTA, CDR2 FQGNSA. The CDR3 region is CASGRTGEGWTDTQYF. The CDR3 coding sequence is TGTGCCAGCGGAAGAACAGGGGAAGGTTGGACAGATACGCAGTATTTT.

The rearrangement uses TRBV13 and TRBJ2-7; 11 bases agree with TRBD1. The CDR3 is 14 amino acids. The trim removed 2 bases at V and 6 bases at J, leaving 3 bases unmatched. CDR1 and CDR2 from the germline V gene are PRHDT and FYEKMQ (reference sequence). The CDR3 loop reads CASSLRDRGTEQYF. DNA of the CDR3: TGTGCCAGCAGCTTAAGGGACAGGGGGACCGAGCAGTACTTC.

The chain combines TRBV30 with TRBJ1-2; 11 nucleotides agree with TRBD1. Germline V lookup: CDR1 GTSNPN, CDR2 SVGIG (reference sequence). V was pared by 4 bases and J by 5 bases, with 6 bases of the junction left unmatched. The CDR3 spans 14 residues. This CDR3 is CAWIPGTGGYGYTF. The CDR3 bases are TGTGCCTGGATCCCGGGGACAGGGGGGTATGGCTACACCTTC.

The rearrangement links TRBV30 to TRBJ1-3, with unresolved D. Trimming removed 3 bases at V and 0 bases at J, with 9 bases between. CDR1 GTSNPN and CDR2 SVGIG come from the germline V gene (reference sequence). The CDR3 consists of 14 residues. For the CDR3, the DNA is TGTGCCTGGAGCCCCGGACTCTCTGGAAACACCATATATTTT. As protein: CAWSPGLSGNTIYF.

V gene TRBV7-9 combines with J gene TRBJ1-2; a possible D gene is TRBD1 (6 bases). Trimming pared 5 bases from V and 2 bases from J, leaving 18 bases between. The CDR3 has 16 amino acids. Germline V gene data show CDR1 as SEHNR and CDR2 as FQNEAQ (reference sequence). In DNA form, the CDR3 reads TGTGCCAGCAGCCCCGGGGGGGCAGTTACGAACTATGGCTACACCTTC. This gives the protein CASSPGGAVTNYGYTF.

This chain connects TRBV5-1 to TRBJ2-3; TRBD2 matches 7 bases. J was trimmed by 2 bases and V by 6 bases; bases with no gene match: 9. Germline loops: CDR1 SGHRS, CDR2 YFSETQ. CDR3 length equals 15 residues. Written as DNA, the CDR3 is TGCGCCAGCACACGATCGGGACTACACACAGATACGCAGTATTTT. Amino acids: CASTRSGLHTDTQYF.

This sequence joins TRBV5-6 and TRBJ1-4; 11 bases align to TRBD1. The CDR3 consists of 19 residues. Losses at the gene ends were 4 bases for V and 0 bases for J; bases not matched to a gene: 11. CDR1 SGHDT and CDR2 YYEEEE come from the germline V gene. The CDR3 DNA follows: TGTGCCAGCAGCGGCACCGGGACAGGGGGTGTAGCAACTAATGAAAAACTGTTTTTT. Amino acids: CASSGTGTGGVATNEKLFF.